These T cell receptor beta chains were read from a single sample in a study of shared clonotypes between healthy human individuals. TCRdb's table, derived via immunoSEQ multiplex PCR, lists solely in-frame clones and lacks some. The sample contains some 2,000,000 clones, more than 90% of which appear only once. The sample comprised naive CD4+ T cells sorted from blood. Source of these receptors: a man between 18 and 35 years old in good health. The CDR3 runs from the conserved cysteine through the conserved F or W. Fields, in order: D gene, CDR3 length, clone size, V gene, J gene, CDR3 protein, CDR3 DNA. A D gene is named only where the DNA matches it firmly. Clone size is shown for a subset of rows, as once, few, many or a class of expanded clone.

>-|15|-|TRBV6-1|TRBJ2-7
CASSEGWVTSYEQYF
TGTGCCAGCAGTGAAGGGTGGGTCACCTCCTACGAGCAGTACTTC
>-|13|once|TRBV27|TRBJ2-5
CASSLGSLGTQYF
TGTGCCAGCAGTTTAGGTTCATTAGGGACCCAGTACTTC
>-|14|-|TRBV6-1|TRBJ1-5
CASAQTVANQPQHF
TGTGCCAGCGCTCAAACCGTCGCTAATCAGCCCCAGCATTTT
>-|15|-|TRBV6-5|TRBJ1-5
CASSFPGRNNQPQHF
TGTGCCAGCAGTTTTCCGGGACGGAATAATCAGCCCCAGCATTTT
>TRBD1|15|-|TRBV25-1|TRBJ1-1
CASSELQGARTEAFF
TGTGCCAGCAGTGAATTACAGGGGGCGAGGACTGAAGCTTTCTTT
>-|15|-|TRBV2|TRBJ2-2
CASSQQGSNTGELFF
TGTGCCAGCAGCCAACAGGGCTCGAACACCGGGGAGCTGTTTTTT
>TRBD1|16|-|TRBV7-2|TRBJ1-2
CASTIMRTGSNYGYTF
TGTGCCAGCACCATAATGCGGACAGGGAGTAACTATGGCTACACCTTC
>-|17|once|TRBV25-1|TRBJ2-7
CASSGRTGRAGVYEQYF
TGTGCCAGCAGTGGAAGGACAGGGCGAGCGGGAGTCTACGAGCAGTACTTC
>-|14|-|TRBV6-5|TRBJ2-1
CASGRQGAYNEQFF
TGTGCCAGCGGCCGCCAGGGCGCATACAATGAGCAGTTCTTC
>TRBD2|14|-|TRBV5-6|TRBJ2-5
CASSLALAVETQYF
TGTGCCAGCAGCTTGGCACTAGCGGTAGAGACCCAGTACTTC
>TRBD1|14|-|TRBV5-6|TRBJ1-6
CASSPGTANSPLHF
TGTGCCAGCAGTCCCGGGACAGCTAATTCACCCCTCCACTTT
>-|17|-|TRBV5-6|TRBJ1-4
CASSSLKVTRGGEKLFF
TGTGCCAGCAGTTCCCTGAAGGTCACCCGGGGCGGTGAAAAACTGTTTTTT
>-|13|-|TRBV9|TRBJ2-5
CASSVTGQETQYF
TGTGCCAGCAGCGTAACAGGTCAAGAGACCCAGTACTTC
>-|18|-|TRBV5-1|TRBJ2-3
CASSLVVASVTSTDTQYF
TGCGCCAGCAGCTTGGTTGTGGCTAGCGTAACTAGCACAGATACGCAGTATTTT
>-|15|-|TRBV30|TRBJ2-5
CAWSVSLGRGKTRYF
TGTGCCTGGAGTGTATCTCTTGGGCGAGGGAAGACCCGGTACTTC
>-|15|-|TRBV10-2|TRBJ1-3
CASSVPSLSGNTIYF
TGCGCCAGCAGTGTTCCCAGCCTGTCTGGAAACACCATATATTTT
>-|17|-|TRBV13|TRBJ2-3
CASSLDGGRSGADTQYF
TGTGCCAGCAGCTTGGATGGGGGGCGTAGTGGAGCAGATACGCAGTATTTT
>TRBD2|14|-|TRBV2|TRBJ2-2
CASRLAGGPGELFF
TGTGCCAGCAGGCTAGCGGGAGGGCCTGGGGAGCTGTTTTTT
>-|15|-|TRBV25-1|TRBJ1-6
CASSDHGLYNSPLHF
TGTGCCAGCAGTGACCATGGACTTTATAATTCACCCCTCCACTTT
>-|14|-|TRBV7-2|TRBJ1-5
CASSLAQGNQPQHF
TGTGCCAGCAGCTTAGCACAAGGCAATCAGCCCCAGCATTTT
>TRBD1|15|-|TRBV11-2|TRBJ1-2
CASRFGTGANYGYTF
TGTGCCAGCCGATTCGGGACAGGCGCTAACTATGGCTACACCTTC
>-|16|-|TRBV11-2|TRBJ2-5
CASSSRGDGGQETQYF
TGTGCCAGCAGCTCCAGGGGAGATGGCGGTCAAGAGACCCAGTACTTC
>-|13|-|TRBV18|TRBJ1-1
CASSLGGETEAFF
TGTGCCAGCTCACTAGGGGGGGAAACTGAAGCTTTCTTT
>-|14|-|TRBV19|TRBJ1-1
CASSIGPGPEEAFF
TGTGCCAGTAGTATAGGTCCGGGGCCTGAAGAAGCTTTCTTT
>-|14|-|TRBV6-5|TRBJ1-1
CASSLQQGRSEAFF
TGTGCCAGCAGCCTCCAACAGGGAAGATCTGAAGCTTTCTTT
>-|15|-|TRBV6-5|TRBJ1-2
CASRLGTKTNYGYTF
TGTGCCAGCAGACTCGGGACGAAGACTAACTATGGCTACACCTTC
>-|16|-|TRBV7-9|TRBJ1-5
CASSLVGPRSNQPQHF
TGTGCCAGCAGCTTAGTAGGGCCCCGAAGCAATCAGCCCCAGCATTTT
>TRBD1|15|-|TRBV18|TRBJ1-4
CASSPRTGSWEKLFF
TGTGCCAGCTCGCCCCGGACAGGGTCTTGGGAAAAACTGTTTTTT
>-|16|-|TRBV7-8|TRBJ1-1
CASSLEGRGLYTEAFF
TGTGCCAGCAGCTTAGAGGGCCGCGGCCTGTACACTGAAGCTTTCTTT
>TRBD2|14|-|TRBV30|TRBJ2-1
CAWSSGIAGGEQFF
TGTGCCTGGTCAAGCGGAATAGCGGGGGGGGAGCAGTTCTTC
>-|19|-|TRBV21-1|TRBJ1-5
CASSKSGRDREKGNQPQHF
TGTGCCAGCAGCAAAAGTGGCCGGGACAGGGAAAAGGGCAATCAGCCCCAGCATTTT
>TRBD2|15|-|TRBV5-1|TRBJ2-2
CASSMTSGGTGELFF
TGCGCCAGCAGCATGACAAGCGGGGGCACCGGGGAGCTGTTTTTT
>-|13|-|TRBV2|TRBJ2-7
CASSEWGAYEQYF
TGTGCCAGCAGTGAGTGGGGGGCCTACGAGCAGTACTTC
>-|13|once|TRBV30|TRBJ2-7
CAWSGGASYEQYF
TGTGCCTGGTCGGGGGGCGCGTCCTACGAGCAGTACTTC
>TRBD1|14|-|TRBV6-6|TRBJ2-7
CASSYRQGPYEQYF
TGTGCCAGCAGTTACCGACAGGGGCCCTACGAGCAGTACTTC
>-|15|-|TRBV7-9|TRBJ1-1
CASSLVGTFRTEAFF
TGTGCCAGCAGCTTAGTCGGGACATTCCGCACTGAAGCTTTCTTT
>-|15|-|TRBV28|TRBJ2-2
CASSLAGPNTGELFF
TGTGCCAGCAGTTTAGCAGGGCCCAACACCGGGGAGCTGTTTTTT
>-|15|-|TRBV6-5|TRBJ1-6
CASSQGRQANSPLHF
TGTGCCAGCAGCCAAGGCAGGCAGGCCAATTCACCCCTCCACTTT
>-|14|-|TRBV10-3|TRBJ1-2
CAISDEGPLYGYTF
TGTGCCATCAGTGACGAGGGGCCTCTCTATGGCTACACCTTC
>TRBD2|14|-|TRBV10-2|TRBJ2-1
CASSDGLAGYEQFF
TGCGCCAGCAGTGATGGATTAGCGGGCTATGAGCAGTTCTTC
>TRBD2|17|-|TRBV5-1|TRBJ2-3
CASSLTGTSGVSDTQYF
TGCGCCAGCAGCCTCACCGGGACTAGCGGGGTTTCAGATACGCAGTATTTT
>-|13|-|TRBV11-2|TRBJ2-3
CASSSDRPDTQYF
TGTGCCAGCAGCTCCGACAGGCCAGATACGCAGTATTTT
>-|16|-|TRBV5-4|TRBJ1-2
CASRQIAGLQSGGYTF
TGTGCCAGCAGGCAGATCGCGGGACTCCAAAGTGGGGGCTACACCTTC
>-|14|-|TRBV30|TRBJ1-4
CAWTKSATNEKLFF
TGTGCCTGGACCAAGTCGGCAACTAATGAAAAACTGTTTTTT
>-|15|-|TRBV6-5|TRBJ2-7
CASRERVYQSYEQYF
TGTGCCAGCAGGGAGCGGGTCTATCAAAGCTACGAGCAGTACTTC
>-|13|-|TRBV7-2|TRBJ1-2
CASRPLGGRGYTF
TGTGCCAGCAGACCCCTGGGGGGTCGGGGCTACACCTTC
>-|13|-|TRBV7-2|TRBJ2-7
CASSALTSYEQYF
TGTGCCAGCAGCGCTCTGACTAGCTACGAGCAGTACTTC
>TRBD1|14|-|TRBV5-4|TRBJ2-5
CASSHRDRQETQYF
TGTGCCAGCAGCCACCGGGACAGGCAAGAGACCCAGTACTTC
>TRBD2|17|-|TRBV7-2|TRBJ2-2
CASSLDLAGVVHGELFF
TGTGCCAGCAGCTTAGATCTAGCGGGAGTCGTCCACGGGGAGCTGTTTTTT
>-|12|-|TRBV10-3|TRBJ2-5
CAMGAGSETQYF
TGTGCCATGGGGGCGGGGAGCGAGACCCAGTACTTC
>TRBD1|14|-|TRBV5-1|TRBJ1-1
CASGYDRARAEAFF
TGCGCCAGCGGCTATGACAGGGCGAGAGCTGAAGCTTTCTTT
>-|11|-|TRBV6-5|TRBJ1-1
CASSYAGRAFF
TGTGCCAGCAGTTACGCAGGAAGAGCTTTCTTT
>-|14|-|TRBV6-6|TRBJ2-7
CASSSPAGTGEQYF
TGTGCCAGCAGTTCCCCGGCTGGCACCGGCGAGCAGTACTTC
>-|13|-|TRBV19|TRBJ1-1
CASSSTLNTEAFF
TGTGCCAGTAGCAGTACATTGAACACTGAAGCTTTCTTT
>TRBD1|14|-|TRBV6-5|TRBJ1-3
CASSRTGSGNTIYF
TGTGCCAGCAGCAGGACAGGTTCTGGAAACACCATATATTTT
>TRBD2|14|-|TRBV5-1|TRBJ2-1
CASSLGLAGDEQFF
TGCGCCAGCAGCTTGGGACTAGCGGGAGACGAGCAGTTCTTC